The source of this T cell receptor (beta chain) is a study of PD-1 blockade in classical Hodgkin lymphoma. CDR3 size: 15 residues. Trimming at V came to 4 bases and at J to 4 bases, leaving 6 bases not matched to a gene. Germline loops: CDR1 MNHEY, CDR2 SMNVEV (reference sequence). TCRdb's copy holds only in-frame clones and misses some; the assay was immunoSEQ multiplex PCR. The sample carries about 30,000 clones, 85% to 90% recorded once. All the patients suffered relapse after autologous stem cell transplantation, and brentuximab vedotin exposure differed. Negative magnetic selection isolated CD4+ T cells from thawed PBMCs.

V is TRBV27 and J is TRBJ1-5, with 8 bases aligning to TRBD1. The source was CD4+ T cells from blood, collected at baseline. This clonotype was obtained from a human donor with classical Hodgkin lymphoma. CDR3 bases: TGTGCCAGCAGTTCTTGGACAGGGTCGAATCAGCCCCAGCATTTT. Its translation: CASSSWTGSNQPQHF.